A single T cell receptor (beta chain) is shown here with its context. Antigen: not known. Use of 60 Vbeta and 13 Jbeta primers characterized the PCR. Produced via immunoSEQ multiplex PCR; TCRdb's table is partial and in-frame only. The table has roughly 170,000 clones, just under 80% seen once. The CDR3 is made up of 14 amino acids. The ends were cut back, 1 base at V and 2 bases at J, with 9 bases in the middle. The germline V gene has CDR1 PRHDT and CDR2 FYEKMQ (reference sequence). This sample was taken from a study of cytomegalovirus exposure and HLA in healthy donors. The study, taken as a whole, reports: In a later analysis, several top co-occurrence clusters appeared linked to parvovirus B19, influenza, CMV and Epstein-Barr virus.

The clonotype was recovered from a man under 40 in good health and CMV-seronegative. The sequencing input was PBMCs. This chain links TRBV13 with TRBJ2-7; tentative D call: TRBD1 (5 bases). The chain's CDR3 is CASSLEVRAYEQYF. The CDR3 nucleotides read TGTGCCAGCAGCTTAGAGGTCAGGGCCTACGAGCAGTACTTC.